This TCR beta chain was recorded in a study of T cell repertoires in cytomegalovirus infection. Study-level points and caveats: CMV carriers with the relevant HLA were identified by cumulative public TCR beta family frequency.

This clonotype was seen more than once but under ten times. Antigen specificity is unknown. CDR3 size: 11 residues. V was pared by 1 base and J by 1 base, with 2 bases between. Germline lookup yields CDR1 SQVTM and CDR2 ANQGSEA. TCRdb re-called the reads with MiXCR, one entry per CDR3 protein. Of 450,000 to 600,000 distinct CDR3 sequences in the sample, 11% are singletons; the top ten hold 10%. The chain links TRBV29-1 to TRBJ2-7, with D unclear. The sequencing input was PBMCs. The receptor was isolated from a human donor in good health (CMV status not recorded). Some clones in this sample may be carry-over from other donors' samples. In DNA, the CDR3 is TGCAGCGTTGAAGGGTCCTACGAGCAGTACTTC. Translating gives CSVEGSYEQYF.